Below, one T cell receptor (beta chain) is given with its context. The source of the sample is a study of control samples from healthy donors and cancer patients. The CDR3 contains 13 residues. The V gene's germline CDR1 is SQVTM and CDR2 ANQGSEA. Trimming at V came to 6 bases and at J to 0 bases, leaving 3 bases not matched to a gene. The table came from immunoSEQ multiplex PCR; TCRdb's copy has only in-frame clones and leaves some out. The repertoire includes tens of thousands of clones, 85% to 95% of them detected once, and approximately 1.5% sits in the top ten. The TCR originated in a woman aged 25 to 39 in good health. The chain is built from TRBV29-1 and TRBJ2-7, with 9 positions matching TRBD2. The sample taken for sequencing was blood. CDR3 DNA sequence: TGCAGCGTCCGGACTAGCGCCTCCTACGAGCAGTACTTC. This encodes CSVRTSASYEQYF.